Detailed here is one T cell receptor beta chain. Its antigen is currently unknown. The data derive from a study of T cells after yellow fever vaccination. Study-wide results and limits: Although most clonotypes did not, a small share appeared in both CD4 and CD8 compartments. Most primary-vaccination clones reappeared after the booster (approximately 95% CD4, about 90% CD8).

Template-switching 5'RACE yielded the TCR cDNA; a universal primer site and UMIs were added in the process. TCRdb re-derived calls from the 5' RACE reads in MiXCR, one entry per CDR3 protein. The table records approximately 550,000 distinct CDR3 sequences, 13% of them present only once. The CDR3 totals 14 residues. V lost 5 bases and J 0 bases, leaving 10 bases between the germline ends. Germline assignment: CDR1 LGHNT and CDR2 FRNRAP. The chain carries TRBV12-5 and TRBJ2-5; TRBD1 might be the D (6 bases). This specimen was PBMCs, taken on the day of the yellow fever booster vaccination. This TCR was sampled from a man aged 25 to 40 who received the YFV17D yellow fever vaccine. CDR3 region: CASGKDRYQETQYF. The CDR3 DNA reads TGTGCTAGTGGTAAAGACAGGTACCAAGAGACCCAGTACTTC.